This T cell receptor (beta chain) was recovered during a study of blood T cell repertoires in COVID-19. Methods used by the authors: Estimated nucleated cell counts came from reference gene primer amplification. Assay used: immunoSEQ multiplex PCR; TCRdb lists only in-frame clones, some missing. V, J and clone size are taken as reported in that table, and D and trimming were inferred from the DNA itself. Of under 55,000 clones listed, 84% are singletons. The germline gives CDR1 SEHNR, CDR2 FQNEAQ (reference sequence). This CDR3 has 12 amino acids. On this clone: Compared with germline, one end of the junction differs, possibly owing to a read error.

The chain recombines TRBV7-9 with TRBJ2-1, with D possibly matching TRBD2 (5 bases). This clonotype was obtained from a man aged 50 to 59 with acute or convalescent COVID-19. Material: peripheral blood. The CDR3 reads CASSLVHPDGVF. The CDR3 DNA reads as TGTGCCAGCAGCTTAGTGCATCCAGACGGGGTCTTC.